This T cell receptor beta chain was retrieved from a study of cytomegalovirus exposure and HLA in healthy donors. Study-wide results and caveats: The study designated roughly 150 TCR beta chains cytomegalovirus-associated.

Primers for the PCR totalled 60 Vbeta and 13 Jbeta. Assay used: immunoSEQ multiplex PCR; TCRdb lists only in-frame clones, some missing. The table has under 150,000 clones, roughly 79% seen once. Healthy donors of bone marrow made up the group. On this clone: What it binds is not known.

Germline-derived CDR1 and CDR2 are SGDLS and YYNGEE. This CDR3 spans 14 amino acids. Deletions cut 0 bases from V and 3 bases from J, with 9 bases between. What was sequenced was PBMCs. The gene calls are TRBV9 and TRBJ1-1; D is uncertain. The TCR was taken from a woman in her forties in good health and CMV-seronegative. CDR3 amino acids: CASSVDTRDTEAFF. As DNA, the CDR3 is TGTGCCAGCAGCGTAGACACGAGGGACACTGAAGCTTTCTTT.